Sequencing of this T cell receptor beta chain was carried out in a study of blood T cell repertoires in COVID-19. Overall study context: Researchers got acute and convalescent COVID-19 samples from the United States, Italy and Spain.

CDR3 length equals 12 residues. CDR1 and CDR2 from the germline V gene are SQVTM and ANQGSEA. The ends lost 6 bases at V and 4 bases at J; junction bases unmatched: 3. TCRdb keeps only in-frame clones here, not all; method: immunoSEQ multiplex PCR. The repertoire consists of approximately 140,000 clones, with 84% occurring once and the leading ten covering around 3.9%. This clone appeared a single time. Different DNA sequences within this sample yield the same CDR3. The genes are TRBV29-1 and TRBJ1-2; TRBD1 agrees at 9 bases. Material: PBMCs or T cells enriched from blood (not recorded which). The source of this sequence is a man over 45 in a cohort exposed to, infected with or recovered from COVID-19 (not recorded which). CDR3 sequence: CSVGQGSYGYTF. CDR3 DNA: TGCAGCGTAGGACAGGGGAGCTATGGCTACACCTTC.